Below, 16 T cell receptor beta chains from the same sample are listed, as sequenced in a study of read filtering for tumor transcriptome and immune sequencing. From about 0.4 ug of RNA, a library with molecular barcoded alpha/delta and beta/gamma adaptors was made. A single record per CDR3 protein comes from TCRdb applying MiXCR to the reads. The sample carries 35,000 to 40,000 distinct CDR3 sequences, roughly 15% recorded once. Material for sequencing was a population of CD138-negative cells sorted from bone marrow. All receptors derive from a donor at least 40 years old with multiple myeloma.

At least ten counts were recorded for this clonotype. The chain is built from TRBV20-1 and TRBJ2-2, with 12 nucleotides matching TRBD2. CDR1 DFQATT and CDR2 SNEGSKA come from the germline V gene (reference sequence). The trim removed 6 bases at V and 6 bases at J, leaving 8 bases unmatched. There are 15 residues in the CDR3. The CDR3 here is CSARLAGEYAGELFF. In nucleotides, the CDR3 is TGCAGTGCGAGACTAGCGGGAGAGTACGCCGGGGAGCTGTTTTTT.

This clonotype has at least ten counts. CDR3 amino acids: CASRPRLAGEQFF. CDR3 in DNA: TGTGCCAGCAGACCCCGACTAGCGGGTGAGCAGTTCTTC. This chain links TRBV7-2 with TRBJ2-1, with TRBD2 matching 10 bases. Germline lookup yields CDR1 SGHTA and CDR2 FQGNSA. The J segment lost 9 bases and the V segment lost 6 bases, leaving 5 bases of the junction unmatched. This CDR3 is 13 amino acids long.

This clonotype has at least ten counts. The CDR3 bases are TGTGCCAGCAGCCCACTCAGGACTAGTCTTGAGACCCAGTACTTC. Its translation is CASSPLRTSLETQYF. This chain links TRBV12-3 or TRBV12-4 with TRBJ2-5, with TRBD2 matching over 7 bases. V trimming: 6 bases; J trimming: 5 bases; junction bases outside the gene matches: 12. The CDR3 has 15 amino acids.

This clonotype was seen ten or more times. V and J are TRBV6-1 and TRBJ1-1; 9 nucleotides line up with TRBD1. This CDR3 comprises 16 residues. The germline gives CDR1 MNHNS, CDR2 SASEGT. V was clipped by 3 bases and J by 0 bases; unmatched bases: 5. In nucleotides, the CDR3 is TGTGCCAGCAGTGACTGGGACAGGGTCATGAACACTGAAGCTTTCTTT. It is translated as CASSDWDRVMNTEAFF.

The chain has TRBV6-1 and TRBJ1-2; 8 bases match TRBD1. CDR3 size: 14 residues. With 2 bases clipped from V and 4 bases from J, the junction kept 3 bases outside the gene matches. Germline V gene data show CDR1 as MNHNS and CDR2 as SASEGT. The CDR3 nucleotides read TGTGCCAGCAGTGAAAGGGGGACAGGCTATGGCTACACCTTC. Encoded protein: CASSERGTGYGYTF.

The V call is TRBV7-9, the J call TRBJ2-7; D is uncertain. V gave up 3 bases and J gave up 1 base, with 7 bases separating them. CDR3 length: 13 residues. Germline loops: CDR1 SEHNR, CDR2 FQNEAQ (reference sequence). The CDR3, as DNA: TGTGCCAGCAGCTTCCGAGAATCCTACGAGCAGTACTTC. Its protein is CASSFRESYEQYF.

This clonotype showed up many times. V gene TRBV11-1 combines with J gene TRBJ2-3, with D perhaps matching TRBD1 (7 bases). The CDR3 consists of 16 residues. Trimming stripped 5 bases from V and 3 bases from J, with 18 bases between. Germline loops: CDR1 SGHAT, CDR2 FQDESV (reference sequence). For the CDR3, the DNA is TGTGCCAGCAGCCAAGCCGGACAGGCGGGGACAGATACGCAGTATTTT. This gives the protein CASSQAGQAGTDTQYF.

This clonotype was seen many times. The V call is TRBV6-5, the J call TRBJ2-6, with no clear D. With 8 bases removed from V and 0 bases from J, the gap between germline ends came to 11 bases. CDR1 MNHEY and CDR2 SVGAGI come from the germline V gene. The CDR3 is 15 residues long. The CDR3 region has the DNA TGTGCCAGCGGTAGGGTTACCTCTGGGGCCAACGTCCTGACTTTC. Translating it yields CASGRVTSGANVLTF.

This clonotype was found many times. This chain uses TRBV27 with TRBJ2-7, with 8 bases identical to TRBD2. The CDR3 spans 14 residues. Germline trimming cut 5 bases from V and 6 bases from J; bases unmatched to any gene: 9. The germline gives CDR1 MNHEY, CDR2 SMNVEV (reference sequence). CDR3 DNA: TGTGCCAGCAGTAGCGGCGGGAGGAGGAGCGAGCAGTACTTC. Its protein product is CASSSGGRRSEQYF.

The V gene is TRBV19, the J gene TRBJ2-6; D unresolved. Germline V lookup: CDR1 LNHDA, CDR2 SQIVND (reference sequence). The CDR3 has 15 amino acids. The germline V and J ends were trimmed by 2 bases and 1 base, with 6 bases remaining between them. The CDR3 nucleotides are TGTGCCAGTAGTATATCGATTTCTGGGGCCAACGTCCTGACTTTC. Its protein product is CASSISISGANVLTF.

This clonotype was counted only a few times. The chain is built from TRBV14 and TRBJ1-1; D unresolved. The CDR3 extends over 16 amino acids. V was pared by 3 bases and J by 3 bases, with 17 bases between. The germline gives CDR1 SGHDN, CDR2 FVKESK. This CDR3 is CASSHQLWDSDTEAFF. CDR3 DNA: TGTGCCAGCAGCCATCAATTGTGGGATTCGGACACTGAAGCTTTCTTT.

About this clonotype: Lacking the conserved final phenylalanine or tryptophan, this CDR3 likely reflects a read error. V is TRBV6-6 and J is TRBJ1-5; no reliable D call. CDR1 and CDR2 from the germline V gene are MNHNY and SVGAGI (reference sequence). This CDR3 has 13 amino acids. Trimming pared 6 bases from V and 1 base from J, leaving 7 bases between. The CDR3 is CASRLDSNQPQHS. As DNA, the CDR3 is TGTGCCAGCAGATTGGACAGCAATCAGCCCCAGCATTCT.

This clonotype was counted many times. The J gene is TRBJ2-5, the V gene TRBV19; 11 nucleotides align to TRBD2. With V trimmed by 4 bases and J by 5 bases, 9 bases remained unmatched. This CDR3 is built from 16 residues. Germline V gene data show CDR1 as LNHDA and CDR2 as SQIVND (reference sequence). The CDR3 sequence: CASSRKTSGTGETQYF. The CDR3 region has the DNA TGTGCCAGTAGTAGGAAGACTAGCGGGACAGGCGAGACCCAGTACTTC.

This clonotype appeared a few times. The genes are TRBV5-1 and TRBJ2-7; D tentatively reads TRBD1 or TRBD2 (5 bases each). CDR3 size: 14 residues. Germline V gene lookup returns CDR1 SGHRS and CDR2 YFSETQ. V was shortened by 0 bases and J by 3 bases, with 10 bases between the two germline ends. Written as DNA, the CDR3 is TGCGCCAGCAGCTTGGACCGGGACGGCTACGAGCAGTACTTC. Translating it yields CASSLDRDGYEQYF.

This clonotype has only a few counts. The genes are TRBV18 and TRBJ2-1; possibly TRBD1 for D (5 bases). Deletions cut 3 bases from V and 0 bases from J, with 6 bases between. CDR3 length equals 14 residues. CDR1 and CDR2 from the germline V gene are KGHSH and LQKENI. The CDR3 is CASSPTVSYNEQFF. In DNA form, the CDR3 reads TGTGCCAGCTCACCGACAGTCTCCTACAATGAGCAGTTCTTC.

As regards this clonotype: A much larger clone is a single base away; this may be a read error. The chain is built from TRBV29-1 and TRBJ2-6; TRBD1 is a possible D gene (5 bases). Germline V gives CDR1 SQVTM, CDR2 ANQGSEA. The CDR3 spans 13 residues. CDR3 sequence: CSVAVSGANALTF. Here the CDR3 DNA reads TGCAGCGTTGCAGTTTCTGGGGCCAACGCCCTGACTTTC.